This TCR beta chain emerged from a study of T cell responses to AZD1222 COVID-19 vaccine. Study findings and constraints: There were repertoire samples only from the period after the peak T cell response. Regions left unmutated in variants are reportedly the target of nearly half of spike-specific TCRs. Donors were chiefly white British, with a greater number of females, and clonal diversity was perhaps underestimated.

Sequenced by immunoSEQ multiplex PCR; TCRdb stores in-frame clones only, minus some. The sample carries 100,000 to 150,000 clones, about 91% recorded once. The CDR3 runs to 12 residues. Trimming took off 4 bases at V and 3 bases at J, with 7 bases between the two ends. CDR1 and CDR2 from the germline V gene are WNHNN and SYGVQD (reference sequence). To note about this clone: Its matching antigen is unknown.

The sequencing here drew on peripheral blood, taken on day 0 of AZD1222 vaccination. The chain couples TRBV10-1 to TRBJ2-7; the D gene is possibly TRBD2 (5 bases). The source of this sequence is an adult in good health. The CDR3 sequence is CASSVTSYEQYF. The CDR3 nucleotides read TGCGCCAGCAGTGTAACTAGCTACGAGCAGTACTTC.